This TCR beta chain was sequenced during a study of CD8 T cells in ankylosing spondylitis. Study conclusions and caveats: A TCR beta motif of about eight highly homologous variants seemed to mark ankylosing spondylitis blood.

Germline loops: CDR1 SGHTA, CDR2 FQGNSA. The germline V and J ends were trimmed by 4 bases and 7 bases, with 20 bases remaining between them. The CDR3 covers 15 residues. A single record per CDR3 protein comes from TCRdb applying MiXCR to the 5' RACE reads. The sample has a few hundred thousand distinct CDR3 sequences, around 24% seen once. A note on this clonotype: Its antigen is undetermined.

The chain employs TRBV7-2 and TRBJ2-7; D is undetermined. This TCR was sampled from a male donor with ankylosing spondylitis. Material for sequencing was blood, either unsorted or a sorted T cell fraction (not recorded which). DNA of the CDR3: TGTGCCAGCAGCTCGACGGTGGGCGGTACGAGGGAGCAGTACTTC. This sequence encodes CASSSTVGGTREQYF.